The 3 T cell receptor beta chains presented below share a single source sample, sequenced in a study of blood T cells in healthy people across ages. The second PCR ran roughly 6 to 11 cycles with a sample-barcoded 5' primer and J-beta primers. TCRdb itself ran the 5' RACE reads through MiXCR, one entry per CDR3 protein. The profile shows under 750,000 distinct CDR3 sequences, 40% to 55% of them singletons. What was sequenced was blood. The receptors were gathered from a man at least 80 years old in good health.

The chain links TRBV29-1 to TRBJ2-1; the D gene could be TRBD1 or TRBD2 (6 bases each). This CDR3 spans 11 amino acids. Germline CDR1 is SQVTM and CDR2 is ANQGSEA. This CDR3 is CVGGQGMEQFF. As DNA, the CDR3 is TGCGTGGGGGGTCAGGGGATGGAGCAGTTCTTC.

The J gene is TRBJ2-5, the V gene TRBV7-2; D assignment may be TRBD1 or TRBD2 (6 bases each). This CDR3 region has 17 residues. With 2 bases removed from V and 5 bases from J, the gap between germline ends came to 21 bases. In germline, CDR1 is SGHTA, CDR2 FQGNSA. As DNA, the CDR3 is TGTGCCAGCAGCTTACTTCCGGGGCCGGGGGCCGGGGAGACCCAGTACTTC. Translation: CASSLLPGPGAGETQYF. The complete variable domain, with remaining parts taken from reference TRBV7-2 and TRBJ2-5, reads GAGVSQSPSNKVTEKGKDVELRCDPISGHTALYWYRQSLGQGLEFLIYFQGNSAPDKSGLPSDRFSAERTGGSVSTLTIQRTQQEDSAVYLCASSLLPGPGAGETQYFGPGTRLLVL.

This chain connects TRBV28 to TRBJ2-5; TRBD2 aligns across 12 bases. The tail of the sequence fits TRBJ2-7 better, so the J call may be wrong. The CDR3 spans 15 residues. The germline V gene encodes CDR1 MDHEN and CDR2 SYDVKM. CDR3 bases: TGTGCCAGCAGGGAGAGACTAGCGGGAGTCAACGAGCAGTACTTC. This gives the protein CASRERLAGVNEQYF.